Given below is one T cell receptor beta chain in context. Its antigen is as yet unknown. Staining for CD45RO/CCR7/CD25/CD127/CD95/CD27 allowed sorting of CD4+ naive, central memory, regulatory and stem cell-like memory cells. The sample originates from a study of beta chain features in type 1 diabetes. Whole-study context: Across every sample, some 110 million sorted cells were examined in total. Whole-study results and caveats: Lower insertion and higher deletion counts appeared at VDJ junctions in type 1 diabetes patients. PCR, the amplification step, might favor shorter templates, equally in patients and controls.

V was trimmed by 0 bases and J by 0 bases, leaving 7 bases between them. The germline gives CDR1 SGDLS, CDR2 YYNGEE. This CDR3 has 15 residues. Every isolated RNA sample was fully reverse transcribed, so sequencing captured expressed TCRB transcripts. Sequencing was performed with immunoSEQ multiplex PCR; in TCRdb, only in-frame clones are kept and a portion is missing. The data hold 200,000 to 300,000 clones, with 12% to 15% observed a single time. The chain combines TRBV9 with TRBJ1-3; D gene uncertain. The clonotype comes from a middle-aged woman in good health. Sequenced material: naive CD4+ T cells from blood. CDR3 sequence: CASSVVGVSGNTIYF. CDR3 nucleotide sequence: TGTGCCAGCAGCGTAGTCGGAGTCTCTGGAAACACCATATATTTT.